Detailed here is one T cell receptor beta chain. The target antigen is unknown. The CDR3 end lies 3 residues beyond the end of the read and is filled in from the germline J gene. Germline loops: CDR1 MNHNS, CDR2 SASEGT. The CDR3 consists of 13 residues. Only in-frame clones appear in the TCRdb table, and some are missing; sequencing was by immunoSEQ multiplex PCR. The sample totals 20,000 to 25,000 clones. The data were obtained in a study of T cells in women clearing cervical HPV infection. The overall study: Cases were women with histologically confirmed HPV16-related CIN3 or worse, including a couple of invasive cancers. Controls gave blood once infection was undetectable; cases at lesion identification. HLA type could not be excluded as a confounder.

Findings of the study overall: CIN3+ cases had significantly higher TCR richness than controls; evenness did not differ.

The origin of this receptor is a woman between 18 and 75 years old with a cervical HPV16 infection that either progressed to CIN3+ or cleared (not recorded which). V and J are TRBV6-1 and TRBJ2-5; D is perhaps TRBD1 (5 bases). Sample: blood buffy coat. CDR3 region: CASSELLDRTQYF. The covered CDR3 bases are TGTGCCAGCAGTGAATTGTTAGACAGAACC.